This T cell receptor (beta chain) appears in the sequencing data of a study of OX40 agonist ivuxolimab in advanced cancers. Study details: At doses from 0.01 to 10 mg/kg, patients were given intravenous ivuxolimab every 2 weeks. Averaging about 60 years in age, with a range of roughly 23 to 80, the cohort was around 83% male.

Germline V gene data show CDR1 as SGDLS and CDR2 as YYNGEE. The CDR3 extends over 14 amino acids. The V gene end was trimmed by 3 bases and the J gene end by 7 bases; junction bases not matched to a gene: 9. Findings and caveats of the study: Compared with CD4+, CD8+ T cells on average had more expanded clones.

Profiling relied on immunoSEQ multiplex PCR, and the TCRdb table lists in-frame clones only, not all of them. The top ten clones hold 8.4% of a sample with about 83,000 clones, about 89% of them seen once. For this clone: Its antigen remains unidentified.

The chain links TRBV9 to TRBJ1-1; 7 bases are shared with TRBD1. The receptor was derived from an adult with an advanced solid tumor such as melanoma, head and neck, liver or kidney cancer. The sequences come from CD4+ or CD8+ T cells sorted from blood, collected in a trial of the OX40 agonist ivuxolimab. The CDR3 loop reads CASSASSGDSEAFF. CDR3 DNA sequence: TGTGCCAGCAGCGCTTCTAGTGGGGACAGTGAAGCTTTCTTT.